The 3 T cell receptor beta chains in this list originate from one sample, sequenced in a study of T cells in Graves' hyperthyroidism and ophthalmopathy. Authors of the study amplified TCR beta CDR3 regions from RNA transcripts. RT-PCR in the first round (using the HTBI primer set) targeted the TCR CDR3. Via MiXCR, TCRdb re-called the multiplex PCR reads, giving one row per CDR3 protein. The top ten hold over 50% of the sample, which has approximately 300,000 distinct CDR3 sequences, over 15% seen once. The specimen was blood. The receptors shown here come from an older woman with Graves' ophthalmopathy.

The table lists this clonotype with many counts. In nucleotides, the CDR3 is TGTGCCAGCAAAGTAGGGCAGTCCTACGAGCAGTACTTC. Amino acids: CASKVGQSYEQYF. The chain has TRBV28 and TRBJ2-7; D remains unclear. The length of the CDR3 is 13 residues. V lost 7 bases to trimming and J lost 1 base, with 11 bases between them. The germline V gene encodes CDR1 MDHEN and CDR2 SYDVKM.

The CDR3 spells CASRRTSNYGYTF. The CDR3 DNA sequence: TGTGCCAGTAGAAGGACGTCTAACTATGGCTACACCTTC. The chain has TRBV19 and TRBJ1-2, with D unclear. Trimming took off 6 bases at V and 0 bases at J, with 8 bases between the two ends. This CDR3 has 13 residues. Germline V lookup: CDR1 LNHDA, CDR2 SQIVND (reference sequence).

This clonotype was found many times. V is TRBV20-1 and J is TRBJ2-7; 12 positions agree with TRBD2. After removal of 5 bases from V and 6 bases from J, the junction contained 8 bases not matched to a gene. CDR3 length: 14 residues. Germline loops: CDR1 DFQATT, CDR2 SNEGSKA (reference sequence). CDR3 protein: CSAPRTSGMGEQYF. The CDR3 region has the DNA TGCAGTGCTCCGCGGACTAGCGGGATGGGCGAGCAGTACTTC.